This T cell receptor beta chain emerged from a study of PD-1 blockade in classical Hodgkin lymphoma. Clones were read by immunoSEQ multiplex PCR, and TCRdb kept only the in-frame ones, dropping some. In the table there are about 20,000 clones, 60% to 85% of which are singletons. General study points: Significantly greater TCR diversity emerged by C4D1 in CD4+ cells but not CD8+ cells. Relative to healthy donors, newly diagnosed patients reportedly had lower baseline TCR diversity, which was reported as lower still in relapsed/refractory patients. Differences between repertoires have undefined causes, possibly disease activity or prior therapy.

The time point: cycle 4 day 1 (C4D1), after five to seven weeks of nivolumab. Every one of the patients relapsed after autologous stem cell transplantation (brentuximab vedotin exposure was variable). Patients' outcomes at their best amounted to complete response, partial response or progressive disease. V was pared by 4 bases and J by 0 bases, with 8 bases of the junction left unmatched. The CDR3 runs 17 residues. CDR1 and CDR2 (germline): MGHRA, YSYEKL. This clone appeared once. Its specificity is unknown. The chain couples TRBV4-1 to TRBJ2-1, with 8 bases aligning to TRBD2. The sequencing here drew on peripheral blood mononuclear cells (PBMCs), taken before the fourth cycle of nivolumab. The sequence was obtained from a human donor with classical Hodgkin lymphoma. CDR3 nucleotides: TGCGCCAGCAGCCCTGCGGGGGGTCCGAGCTCCTACAATGAGCAGTTCTTC. Translated: CASSPAGGPSSYNEQFF.